Each of the 10 T cell receptor beta chains below was sequenced from the same sample in a study of shared clonotypes between healthy human individuals. Profiled with immunoSEQ multiplex PCR; TCRdb holds only in-frame clones, not every one. The repertoire holds 1.4 million to 1.5 million clones, with more than 95% as singletons. The sample consisted of naive CD4+ T cells sorted from blood. Stated subset: CD45RA+ positively selected. The receptors were gathered from a man aged 25 to 40 in good health.

This chain's CDR3 is CAISRGTGTTWGAFF. The CDR3 DNA is TGTGCCATCAGCCGGGGGACAGGGACGACCTGGGGAGCTTTCTTT. This rearrangement joins TRBV10-3 to TRBJ1-1, with TRBD1 identical over 9 bases. Trimming took 6 bases from V and 10 from J; bases not matched to a gene: 15. This CDR3 is built from 15 residues. The germline V gene encodes CDR1 ENHRY and CDR2 SYGVKD.

This chain joins TRBV4-1 and TRBJ1-5; a possible D gene is TRBD1 (5 bases). The CDR3 is made up of 15 amino acids. V was pared by 1 base and J by 1 base, with 8 bases between. CDR1 and CDR2 (germline): MGHRA, YSYEKL. The CDR3 DNA is TGCGCCAGCAGCCAAGGGGGCTGGAGCAATCAGCCCCAGCATTTT. Amino acid sequence: CASSQGGWSNQPQHF.

The chain recombines TRBV2 with TRBJ2-3; the D gene is possibly TRBD1 (6 bases). The CDR3 totals 16 residues. Trimming took off 6 bases at V and 1 base at J, with 17 bases between the two ends. Germline V gives CDR1 SNHLY, CDR2 FYNNEI. CDR3 sequence (DNA): TGTGCCAGCAGGGCATTACAGGGAAGCGGCACAGATACGCAGTATTTT. This translates into CASRALQGSGTDTQYF.

The chain has TRBV28 and TRBJ2-7; 16 bases fit TRBD2. CDR3 length equals 16 residues. CDR1 is MDHEN, CDR2 SYDVKM, per germline. The V segment lost 5 bases and the J segment 5 bases; nucleotides outside the gene matches: 6. CDR3 DNA sequence: TGTGCCAGCAGTCTAACCGGGACTAGCGGGAGGGACGAGCAGTACTTC. As protein: CASSLTGTSGRDEQYF.

V and J are TRBV11-3 and TRBJ2-2, with 8 bases fitting TRBD1. Germline assignment: CDR1 SGHNT and CDR2 YENEEA. This CDR3 is 17 amino acids long. The V segment lost 4 bases and the J segment 2 bases; nucleotides outside the gene matches: 9. CDR3 DNA sequence: TGTGCCAGCAGCTCTTGGACAGGGCGCAGTAACACCGGGGAGCTGTTTTTT. Translated: CASSSWTGRSNTGELFF.

This chain joins TRBV7-3 and TRBJ2-2; 10 nucleotides agree with TRBD2. Germline trimming cut 5 bases from V and 5 bases from J; bases unmatched to any gene: 20. From germline, CDR1 is SGHTA and CDR2 FQGTGA. This CDR3 comprises 20 residues. The CDR3: CASSVNPTSAGGPVTGELFF. The DNA for the CDR3 is TGTGCCAGCAGCGTAAATCCTACTTCAGCGGGAGGGCCCGTGACCGGGGAGCTGTTTTTT.

The chain has TRBV28 and TRBJ2-2, with TRBD1 identical over 7 bases. J was trimmed by 4 bases and V by 4 bases; bases with no gene match: 3. The CDR3 runs to 14 residues. Germline loops: CDR1 MDHEN, CDR2 SYDVKM. The CDR3 reads CASSWTGSTGELFF. CDR3 DNA sequence: TGTGCCAGCAGTTGGACAGGAAGCACCGGGGAGCTGTTTTTT.

The V gene is TRBV5-1, the J gene TRBJ1-1; D may be TRBD1 (5 bases). This CDR3 has 16 amino acids. Trimming stripped 4 bases from V and 7 bases from J, with 23 bases between. Germline values: CDR1 SGHRS, CDR2 YFSETQ. CDR3 coding DNA: TGCGCCAGCAGCCTAGACAGATTTACTAACCTGGTTGAAGCTTTCTTT. Amino acids: CASSLDRFTNLVEAFF. Based on the CDR3 plus reference TRBV5-1 and TRBJ1-1, the full variable domain is KAGVTQTPRYLIKTRGQQVTLSCSPISGHRSVSWYQQTPGQGLQFLFEYFSETQRNKGNFPGRFSGRQFSNSRSEMNVSTLELGDSALYLCASSLDRFTNLVEAFFGQGTRLTVV.

The chain couples TRBV5-1 to TRBJ2-6; 8 nucleotides agree with TRBD1. V was clipped by 7 bases and J by 0 bases; unmatched bases: 15. The CDR3 runs to 19 residues. CDR1 SGHRS and CDR2 YFSETQ come from the germline V gene. The CDR3 DNA follows: TGCGCCAGCTCTAATGCATGGGGGACAGGAGACTCTGGGGCCAACGTCCTGACTTTC. Translated: CASSNAWGTGDSGANVLTF.

This clone has only one observation. V is TRBV10-2 and J is TRBJ1-2; no definite D call. In germline, CDR1 is WSHSY, CDR2 SAAADI. This CDR3 is built from 15 residues. Trimming took off 0 bases at V and 1 base at J, with 9 bases between the two ends. The CDR3 DNA is TGCGCCAGCAGTGAGTCTAACGATATTAACTATGGCTACACCTTC. Amino acid sequence: CASSESNDINYGYTF.